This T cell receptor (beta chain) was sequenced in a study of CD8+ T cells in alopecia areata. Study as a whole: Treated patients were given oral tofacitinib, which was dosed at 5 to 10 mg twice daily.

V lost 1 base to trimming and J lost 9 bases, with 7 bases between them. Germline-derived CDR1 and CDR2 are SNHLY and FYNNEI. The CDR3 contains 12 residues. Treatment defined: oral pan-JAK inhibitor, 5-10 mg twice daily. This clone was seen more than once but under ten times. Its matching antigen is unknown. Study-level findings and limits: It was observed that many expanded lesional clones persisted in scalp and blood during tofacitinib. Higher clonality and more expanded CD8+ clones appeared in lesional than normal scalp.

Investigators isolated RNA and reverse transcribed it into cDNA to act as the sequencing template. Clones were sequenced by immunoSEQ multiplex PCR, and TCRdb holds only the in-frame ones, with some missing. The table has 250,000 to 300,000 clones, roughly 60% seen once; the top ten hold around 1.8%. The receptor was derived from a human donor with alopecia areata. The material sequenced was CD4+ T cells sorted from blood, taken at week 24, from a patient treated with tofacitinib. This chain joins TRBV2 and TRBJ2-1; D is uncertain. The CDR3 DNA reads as TGTGCCAGCAGTGAAGTACTTGTTGAGCAGTTCTTC. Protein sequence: CASSEVLVEQFF. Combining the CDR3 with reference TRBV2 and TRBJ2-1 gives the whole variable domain EPEVTQTPSHQVTQMGQEVILRCVPISNHLYFYWYRQILGQKVEFLVSFYNNEISEKSEIFDDQFSVERPDGSNFTLKIRSTKLEDSAMYFCASSEVLVEQFFGPGTRLTVL.